One and the same sample provided the 9 T cell receptor beta chains below, sequenced in a study of T-cell reconstitution after alpha-beta-depleted transplantation in children. Unique molecular identifiers were used to barcode this TCRbeta library. From the PCR reads, TCRdb called clonotypes with MiXCR, one entry per CDR3 protein. The sample records 600,000 to 700,000 distinct CDR3 sequences, around 13% being singletons. The starting material was PBMCs, obtained before TCRalphabeta/CD19-depleted stem cell transplant. These receptors all come from a girl aged 2 to 10 with congenital amegakaryocytic thrombocytopenia, due to receive a stem cell transplant.

This clonotype was counted ten times or more. This chain joins TRBV27 and TRBJ2-3; TRBD2 agrees at 9 bases. Trimming at V came to 5 bases and at J to 5 bases, leaving 5 bases not matched to a gene. The CDR3 length is 14 residues. The germline V gene encodes CDR1 MNHEY and CDR2 SMNVEV (reference sequence). The CDR3 DNA reads TGTGCCAGCAGTCCCCGACTAGCGGTAGATACGCAGTATTTT. Protein sequence: CASSPRLAVDTQYF.

The V call is TRBV10-3, the J call TRBJ2-7; perhaps TRBD2 as D (5 bases). Germline CDR1 is ENHRY and CDR2 is SYGVKD. The CDR3 covers 13 residues. With 6 bases removed from V and 6 bases from J, the gap between germline ends came to 15 bases. CDR3 protein: CAISPGIVCEQYF. In DNA, the CDR3 is TGTGCCATCAGCCCCGGGATCGTCTGCGAGCAGTACTTC.

This clonotype was found many times. The chain uses TRBV12-3 or TRBV12-4 and TRBJ2-5, with 9 bases lining up with TRBD1. The CDR3 covers 15 residues. The V and J ends lost 8 bases and 5 bases, in that order; junction bases with no gene match: 12. Here the CDR3 reads CASGPGQGDMETQYF. The CDR3 DNA is TGTGCCAGCGGACCGGGACAGGGTGATATGGAGACCCAGTACTTC.

This clonotype was picked up many times. The chain is built from TRBV2 and TRBJ2-5; D unclear. The V end lost 1 base, the J end lost 5 bases, and 11 bases lay between the germline ends. The germline gives CDR1 SNHLY, CDR2 FYNNEI. CDR3 length equals 14 residues. CDR3 in amino acids: CASSEVGRLETQYF. CDR3 nucleotide sequence: TGTGCCAGCAGTGAAGTCGGTAGATTGGAGACCCAGTACTTC.

Only a few counts were recorded for this clonotype. The chain combines TRBV11-3 with TRBJ2-1; weak D call: TRBD1 (5 bases). CDR3 size: 13 residues. Trimming pared 3 bases from V and 9 bases from J, leaving 12 bases between. Germline V gives CDR1 SGHNT, CDR2 YENEEA. CDR3 in amino acids: CASSFQGSAEQFF. In DNA, the CDR3 is TGTGCCAGCAGCTTTCAGGGTTCGGCTGAGCAGTTCTTC.

There are many counts of this clonotype. The V call is TRBV5-1, the J call TRBJ1-1; D call uncertain. This CDR3 has 13 residues. V was pared by 3 bases and J by 5 bases, with 11 bases between. In germline, CDR1 is SGHRS, CDR2 YFSETQ. The CDR3 DNA is TGCGCCAGCAGCTCGCGGGCAGCGACTGAAGCTTTCTTT. This encodes CASSSRAATEAFF.

The CDR3 region has the DNA TGTGCCAGCAGTCCGAGACCTACCTTTCAAGAGACCCAGTACTTC. This gives the protein CASSPRPTFQETQYF. The chain carries TRBV6-1 and TRBJ2-5; D unclear. V lost 5 bases and J 2 bases, leaving 15 bases between the germline ends. The CDR3 sequence is 15 residues long. Germline loops: CDR1 MNHNS, CDR2 SASEGT.

There are many counts of this clonotype. The rearrangement links TRBV6-1 to TRBJ1-5; D uncertain. CDR3 size: 13 residues. The germline gives CDR1 MNHNS, CDR2 SASEGT. Trimming took off 6 bases at V and 5 bases at J, with 11 bases between the two ends. The CDR3, as DNA: TGTGCCAGCAGCCCCATCTGGGATCAGCCCCAGCATTTT. Translation: CASSPIWDQPQHF.

This clonotype has a count of ten or more. The chain uses TRBV5-6 and TRBJ2-3; D uncertain. Between the trimmed V and J ends, which lost 0 bases and 0 bases, there was a span of 11 bases. Germline V gives CDR1 SGHDT, CDR2 YYEEEE. The CDR3 sequence is 16 residues long. The CDR3, as DNA: TGTGCCAGCAGCTTGGCCAGGCGATTTAGCACAGATACGCAGTATTTT. This encodes CASSLARRFSTDTQYF.